Listed below are T cell receptor beta chains from one sample, sequenced in a study of shared clonotypes between healthy human individuals. This table comes from immunoSEQ multiplex PCR, and its TCRdb copy is limited to in-frame clones, with some not included. The data show about 1,900,000 clones, just under 95% seen once. The sequencing input was naive CD8+ T cells sorted from blood. These receptors were taken from a man younger than 30 in good health. The CDR3 runs from the conserved cysteine through the conserved F or W. Each record gives: J gene, V gene, clone size, D gene, CDR3 protein, CDR3 DNA. A D gene is named only where the DNA matches it firmly. Clone size is stated in some rows and not others, as once, few, many or a class when expanded.

TRBJ2-5 TRBV5-1 - - CASSLVENQETQYF TGCGCCAGCAGCTTAGTCGAAAACCAAGAGACCCAGTACTTC
TRBJ1-1 TRBV4-1 - - CASSQDLAGGTEAFF TGCGCCAGCAGCCAAGATCTCGCAGGAGGGACTGAAGCTTTCTTT
TRBJ2-7 TRBV30 - - CAWSGAEQYF TGTGCCTGGAGTGGGGCGGAGCAGTACTTC
TRBJ2-2 TRBV9 - TRBD2 CASSVGGGGTGELFF TGTGCCAGCAGCGTAGGTGGCGGGGGTACCGGGGAGCTGTTTTTT
TRBJ1-1 TRBV5-4 - TRBD1 CASSLQGIMNTEAFF TGTGCCAGCAGCTTACAGGGGATCATGAACACTGAAGCTTTCTTT
TRBJ1-1 TRBV13 - TRBD1 CASSYIGRGRTEAFF TGTGCCAGCAGCTATATCGGCAGGGGGCGCACTGAAGCTTTCTTT
TRBJ2-7 TRBV11-2 once TRBD2 CASSPPYSPASGSSHF TGTGCCAGCAGCCCACCTTATTCCCCGGCTAGCGGGAGTTCACACTTC
TRBJ2-7 TRBV18 - - CASSPDGGLYEQYF TGTGCCAGCTCACCGGACGGGGGACTCTACGAGCAGTACTTC
TRBJ2-2 TRBV27 - TRBD1 CASSFIGTDHTGELFF TGTGCCAGCAGTTTCATCGGGACAGATCACACCGGGGAGCTGTTTTTT
TRBJ1-1 TRBV7-9 once - CASSPGGGVNTEAFF TGTGCCAGCAGCCCGGGTGGGGGGGTGAACACTGAAGCTTTCTTT
TRBJ2-1 TRBV4-1 - - CASSQEARAHNEQFF TGCGCCAGCAGCCAAGAGGCGAGGGCCCACAATGAGCAGTTCTTC
TRBJ1-2 TRBV30 - - CAWSALGGGTF TGTGCCTGGAGTGCTCTGGGAGGAGGCACCTTC
TRBJ2-7 TRBV20-1 - - CSARTMGEQYF TGCAGTGCTCGGACCATGGGCGAGCAGTACTTC
TRBJ2-5 TRBV30 - TRBD1 CAWRPESPGTGSREAQYF TGTGCCTGGAGACCTGAAAGCCCGGGGACAGGATCAAGAGAGGCCCAGTACTTC
TRBJ2-5 TRBV6-1 - TRBD2 CASSEPREAETQYF TGTGCCAGCAGTGAACCTCGGGAGGCGGAGACCCAGTACTTC
TRBJ1-1 TRBV7-9 - - CASSPPGWANTEAFF TGTGCCAGCAGCCCGCCCGGTTGGGCGAACACTGAAGCTTTCTTT
TRBJ1-2 TRBV30 - - CAWDDFGQEGTF TGTGCCTGGGATGACTTCGGGCAGGAGGGCACCTTC
TRBJ2-1 TRBV9 - - CASSVWREGYNEQFF TGTGCCAGCAGCGTATGGCGGGAAGGCTACAATGAGCAGTTCTTC
TRBJ2-7 TRBV7-8 - - CASSQGPPSYEQYF TGTGCCAGCAGCCAGGGACCGCCCTCCTACGAGCAGTACTTC
TRBJ1-1 TRBV5-1 - TRBD1 CASSLTGGPEAFF TGCGCCAGCAGCTTGACAGGGGGACCTGAAGCTTTCTTT
TRBJ2-3 TRBV7-6 - - CASSLAALGTQYF TGTGCCAGCAGCTTAGCGGCCTTGGGTACGCAGTATTTT
TRBJ1-4 TRBV11-2 few - CASSSPPDFIF TGTGCCAGCAGCTCGCCACCGGACTTCATTTTT
TRBJ2-5 TRBV27 - TRBD2 CASSLASGDQETQYF TGTGCCAGCAGTTTGGCTAGCGGGGACCAAGAGACCCAGTACTTC
TRBJ2-7 TRBV5-1 - - CASSDTVGYEQYF TGCGCCAGCAGTGACACGGTAGGCTACGAGCAGTACTTC